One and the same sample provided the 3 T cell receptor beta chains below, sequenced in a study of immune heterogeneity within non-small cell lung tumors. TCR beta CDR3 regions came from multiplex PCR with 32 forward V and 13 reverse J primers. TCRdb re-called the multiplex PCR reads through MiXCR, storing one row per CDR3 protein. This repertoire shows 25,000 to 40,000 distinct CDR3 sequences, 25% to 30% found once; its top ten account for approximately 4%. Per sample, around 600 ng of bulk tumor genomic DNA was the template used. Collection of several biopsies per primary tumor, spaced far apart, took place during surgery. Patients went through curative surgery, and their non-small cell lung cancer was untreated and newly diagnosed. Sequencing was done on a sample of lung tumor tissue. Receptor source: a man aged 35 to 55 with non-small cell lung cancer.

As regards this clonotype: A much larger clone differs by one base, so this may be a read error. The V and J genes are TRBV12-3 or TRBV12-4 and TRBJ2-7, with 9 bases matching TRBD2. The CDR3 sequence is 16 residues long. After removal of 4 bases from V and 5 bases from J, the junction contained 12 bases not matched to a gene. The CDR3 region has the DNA TGTGCCAGCAGTTCGGGGACGGGACTAGCTGCTCACGAGCAGTACTTC. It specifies CASSSGTGLAAHEQYF.

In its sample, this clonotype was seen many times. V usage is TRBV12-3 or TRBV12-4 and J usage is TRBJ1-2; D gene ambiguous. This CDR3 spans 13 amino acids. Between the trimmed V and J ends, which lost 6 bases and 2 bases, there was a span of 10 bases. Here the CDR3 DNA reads TGTGCCAGCAGAAGGACTGCAAACTATGGCTACACCTTC. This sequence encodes CASRRTANYGYTF.

The chain's CDR3 is CASSVSRVGNEQFF. CDR3 nucleotides: TGTGCCAGCAGTGTGAGCAGGGTGGGCAATGAGCAGTTCTTC. This chain uses TRBV2 with TRBJ2-1; TRBD1 is a possible D gene (5 bases). Trimming pared 4 bases from V and 6 bases from J, leaving 13 bases between. The CDR3 is made up of 14 amino acids. Germline values: CDR1 SNHLY, CDR2 FYNNEI.